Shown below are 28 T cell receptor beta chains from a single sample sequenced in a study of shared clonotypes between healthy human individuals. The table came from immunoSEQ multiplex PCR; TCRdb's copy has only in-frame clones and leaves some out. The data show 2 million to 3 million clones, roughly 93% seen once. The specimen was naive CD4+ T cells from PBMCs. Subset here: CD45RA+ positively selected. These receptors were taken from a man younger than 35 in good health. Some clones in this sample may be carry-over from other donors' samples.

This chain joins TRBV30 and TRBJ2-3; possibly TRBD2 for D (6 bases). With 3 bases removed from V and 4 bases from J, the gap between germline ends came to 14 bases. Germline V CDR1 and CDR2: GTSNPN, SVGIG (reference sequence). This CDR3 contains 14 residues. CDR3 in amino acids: CAWSPGSIADTQYF. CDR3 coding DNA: TGTGCCTGGAGCCCCGGGAGTATCGCAGATACGCAGTATTTT.

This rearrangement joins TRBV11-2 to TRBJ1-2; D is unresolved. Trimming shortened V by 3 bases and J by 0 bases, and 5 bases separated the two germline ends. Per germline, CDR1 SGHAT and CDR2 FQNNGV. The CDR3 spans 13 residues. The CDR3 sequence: CASSFGANYGYTF. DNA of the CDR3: TGTGCCAGCAGCTTCGGGGCTAACTATGGCTACACCTTC. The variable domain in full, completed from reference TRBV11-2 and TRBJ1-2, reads EAGVAQSPRYKIIEKRQSVAFWCNPISGHATLYWYQQILGQGPKLLIQFQNNGVVDDSQLPKDRFSAERLKGVDSTLKIQPAKLEDSAVYLCASSFGANYGYTFGSGTRLTVV.

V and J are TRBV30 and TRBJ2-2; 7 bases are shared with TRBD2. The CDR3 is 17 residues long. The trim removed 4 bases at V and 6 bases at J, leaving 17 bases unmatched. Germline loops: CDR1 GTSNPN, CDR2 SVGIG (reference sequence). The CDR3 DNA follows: TGTGCCTGGACCATCCTCCAAGGACTAGGCAGAGCCGGGGAGCTGTTTTTT. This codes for CAWTILQGLGRAGELFF. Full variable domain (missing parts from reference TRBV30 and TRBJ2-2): SQTIHQWPATLVQPVGSPLSLECTVEGTSNPNLYWYRQAAGRGLQLLFYSVGIGQISSEVPQNLSASRPQDRQFILSSKKLLLSDSGFYLCAWTILQGLGRAGELFFGEGSRLTVL.

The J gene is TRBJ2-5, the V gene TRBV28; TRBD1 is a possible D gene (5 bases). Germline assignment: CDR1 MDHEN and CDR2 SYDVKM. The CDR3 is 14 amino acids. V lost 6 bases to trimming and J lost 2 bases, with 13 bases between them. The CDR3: CASSLPDIQETQYF. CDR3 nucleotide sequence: TGTGCCAGCAGCCTTCCGGACATACAAGAGACCCAGTACTTC.

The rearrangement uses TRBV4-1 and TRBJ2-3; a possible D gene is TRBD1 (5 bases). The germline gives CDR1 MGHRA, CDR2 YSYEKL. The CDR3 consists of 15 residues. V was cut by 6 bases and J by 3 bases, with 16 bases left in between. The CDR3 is CASSPRQGETDTQYF. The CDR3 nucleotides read TGCGCCAGCAGTCCCCGGCAGGGTGAGACAGATACGCAGTATTTT.

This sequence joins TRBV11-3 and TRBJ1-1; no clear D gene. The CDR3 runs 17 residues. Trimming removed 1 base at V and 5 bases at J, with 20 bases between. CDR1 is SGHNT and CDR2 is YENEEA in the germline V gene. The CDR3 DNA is TGTGCCAGCAGCTTAGGCAGGATCGGGCCAGAGGGAACTGAAGCTTTCTTT. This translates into CASSLGRIGPEGTEAFF.

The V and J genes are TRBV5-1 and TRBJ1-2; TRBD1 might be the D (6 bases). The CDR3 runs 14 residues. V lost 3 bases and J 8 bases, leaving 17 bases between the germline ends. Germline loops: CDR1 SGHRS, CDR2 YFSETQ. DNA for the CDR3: TGCGCCAGCAGCTGGGATCGGGGGGCTGAAGGCTACACCTTC. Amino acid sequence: CASSWDRGAEGYTF.

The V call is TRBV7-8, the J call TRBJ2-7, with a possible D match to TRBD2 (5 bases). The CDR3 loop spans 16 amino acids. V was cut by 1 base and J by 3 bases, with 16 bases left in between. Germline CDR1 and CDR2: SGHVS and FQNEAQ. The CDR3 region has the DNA TGTGCCAGCAGCTTAGGGATCGAGCGTGGAGGCTACGAGCAGTACTTC. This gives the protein CASSLGIERGGYEQYF.

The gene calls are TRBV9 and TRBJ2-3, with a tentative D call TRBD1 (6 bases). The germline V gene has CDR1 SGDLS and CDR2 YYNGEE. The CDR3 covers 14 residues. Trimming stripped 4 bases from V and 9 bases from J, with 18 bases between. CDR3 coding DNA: TGTGCCAGCAGCCCCCACACTGGGACACAAACGCAGTATTTT. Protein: CASSPHTGTQTQYF.

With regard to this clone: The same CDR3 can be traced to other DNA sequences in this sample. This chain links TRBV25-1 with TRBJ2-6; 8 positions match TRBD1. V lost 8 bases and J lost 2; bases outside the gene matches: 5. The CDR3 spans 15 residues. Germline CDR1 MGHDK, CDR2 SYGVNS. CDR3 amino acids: CASSDRGAGANVLTF. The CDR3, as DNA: TGTGCCAGCTCAGACAGGGGAGCTGGGGCCAACGTCCTGACTTTC.

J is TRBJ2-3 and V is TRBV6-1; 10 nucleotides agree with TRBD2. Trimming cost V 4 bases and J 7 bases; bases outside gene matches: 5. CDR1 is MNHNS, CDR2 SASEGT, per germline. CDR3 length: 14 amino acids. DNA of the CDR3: TGTGCCAGCAGTGGTTGGACTAGCGGCCATACGCAGTATTTT. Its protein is CASSGWTSGHTQYF.

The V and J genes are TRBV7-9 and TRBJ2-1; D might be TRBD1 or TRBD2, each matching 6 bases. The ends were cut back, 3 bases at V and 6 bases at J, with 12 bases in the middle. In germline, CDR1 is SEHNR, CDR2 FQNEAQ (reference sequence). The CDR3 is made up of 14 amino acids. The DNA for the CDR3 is TGTGCCAGCAGCTTTGTTCGGGGGCTCAATGAGCAGTTCTTC. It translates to CASSFVRGLNEQFF.

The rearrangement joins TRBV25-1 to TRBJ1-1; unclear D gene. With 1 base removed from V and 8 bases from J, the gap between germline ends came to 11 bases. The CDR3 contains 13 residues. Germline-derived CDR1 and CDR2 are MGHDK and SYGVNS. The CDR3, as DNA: TGTGCCAGCAGTGAATTGGCAGGCCACGAAGCTTTCTTT. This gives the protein CASSELAGHEAFF.

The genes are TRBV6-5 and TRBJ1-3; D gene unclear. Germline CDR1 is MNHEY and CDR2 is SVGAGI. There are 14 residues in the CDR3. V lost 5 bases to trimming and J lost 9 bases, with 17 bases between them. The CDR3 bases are TGTGCCAGCAGTAATTCTCTCGGCGTAGGCACCATATATTTT. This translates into CASSNSLGVGTIYF.

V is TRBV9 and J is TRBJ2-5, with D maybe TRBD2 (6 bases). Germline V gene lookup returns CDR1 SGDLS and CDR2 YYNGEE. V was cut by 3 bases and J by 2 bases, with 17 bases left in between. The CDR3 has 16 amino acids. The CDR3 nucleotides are TGTGCCAGCAGCGCCCGGGGAGGCAATGCGCAAGAGACCCAGTACTTC. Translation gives CASSARGGNAQETQYF.

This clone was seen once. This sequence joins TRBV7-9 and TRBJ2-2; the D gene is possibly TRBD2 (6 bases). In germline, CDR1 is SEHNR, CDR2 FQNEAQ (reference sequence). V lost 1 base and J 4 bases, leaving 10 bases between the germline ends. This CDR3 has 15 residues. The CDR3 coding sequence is TGTGCCAGCAGCTTAGTGGGAGGACTCACCGGGGAGCTGTTTTTT. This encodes CASSLVGGLTGELFF.

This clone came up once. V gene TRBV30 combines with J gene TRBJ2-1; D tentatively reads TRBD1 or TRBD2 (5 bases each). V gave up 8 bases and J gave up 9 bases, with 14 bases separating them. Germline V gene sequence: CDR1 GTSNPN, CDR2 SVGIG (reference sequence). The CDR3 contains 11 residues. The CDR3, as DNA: TGTGCCGGGTCGGGTGGGGGTGAGCAGTTCTTC. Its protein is CAGSGGGEQFF.

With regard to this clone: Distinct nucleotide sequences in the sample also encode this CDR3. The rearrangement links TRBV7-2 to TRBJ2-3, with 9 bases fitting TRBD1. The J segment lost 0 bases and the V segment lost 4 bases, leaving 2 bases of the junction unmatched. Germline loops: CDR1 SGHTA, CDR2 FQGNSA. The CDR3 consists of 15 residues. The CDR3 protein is CASSSDRGSTDTQYF. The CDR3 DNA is TGTGCCAGCAGCTCGGACAGGGGAAGCACAGATACGCAGTATTTT.

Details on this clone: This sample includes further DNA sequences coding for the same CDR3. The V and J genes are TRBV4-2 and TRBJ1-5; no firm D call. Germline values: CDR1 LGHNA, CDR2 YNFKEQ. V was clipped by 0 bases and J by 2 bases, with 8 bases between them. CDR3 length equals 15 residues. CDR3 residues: CASSQDRRGNQPQHF. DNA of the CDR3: TGTGCCAGCAGCCAAGATCGGAGGGGCAATCAGCCCCAGCATTTT.

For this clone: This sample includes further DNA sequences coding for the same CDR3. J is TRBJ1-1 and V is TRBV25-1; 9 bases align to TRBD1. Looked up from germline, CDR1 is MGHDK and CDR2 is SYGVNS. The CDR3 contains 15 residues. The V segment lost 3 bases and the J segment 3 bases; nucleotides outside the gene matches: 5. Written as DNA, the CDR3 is TGTGCCAGCAGTGAGCCGGGACAGGGTGACACTGAAGCTTTCTTT. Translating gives CASSEPGQGDTEAFF.

CDR3 in amino acids: CASSLEDSVNEQFF. The CDR3 DNA is TGCGCCAGCAGCTTGGAGGACTCCGTCAATGAGCAGTTCTTC. The genes are TRBV5-1 and TRBJ2-1, with D perhaps matching TRBD2 (5 bases). CDR1 and CDR2 (germline): SGHRS, YFSETQ. V lost 0 bases and J 6 bases, leaving 10 bases between the germline ends. The CDR3 spans 14 residues. The whole variable domain, remainder taken from reference TRBV5-1 and TRBJ2-1, is KAGVTQTPRYLIKTRGQQVTLSCSPISGHRSVSWYQQTPGQGLQFLFEYFSETQRNKGNFPGRFSGRQFSNSRSEMNVSTLELGDSALYLCASSLEDSVNEQFFGPGTRLTVL.

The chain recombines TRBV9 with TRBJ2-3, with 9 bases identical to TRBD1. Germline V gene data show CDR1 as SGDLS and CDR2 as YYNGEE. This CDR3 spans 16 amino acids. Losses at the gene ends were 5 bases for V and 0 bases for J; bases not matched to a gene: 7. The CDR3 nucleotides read TGTGCCAGCAGTACGGGACAGGGCCTTAGCACAGATACGCAGTATTTT. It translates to CASSTGQGLSTDTQYF.

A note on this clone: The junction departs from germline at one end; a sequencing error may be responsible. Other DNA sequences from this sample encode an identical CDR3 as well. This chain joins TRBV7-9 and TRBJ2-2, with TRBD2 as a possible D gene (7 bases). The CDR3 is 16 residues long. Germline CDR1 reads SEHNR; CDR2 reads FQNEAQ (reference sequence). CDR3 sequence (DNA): TGTGCTAGCAGCCCCCAAGGGGGGGAGAACACCGGGGAGCTGTTTTTT. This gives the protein CASSPQGGENTGELFF.

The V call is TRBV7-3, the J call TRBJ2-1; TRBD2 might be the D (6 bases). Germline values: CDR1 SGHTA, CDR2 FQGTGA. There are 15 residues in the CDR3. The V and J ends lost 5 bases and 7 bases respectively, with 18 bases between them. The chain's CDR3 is CASSAHLGTPNEQFF. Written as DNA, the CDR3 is TGTGCCAGCAGCGCCCATCTCGGGACTCCTAATGAGCAGTTCTTC.

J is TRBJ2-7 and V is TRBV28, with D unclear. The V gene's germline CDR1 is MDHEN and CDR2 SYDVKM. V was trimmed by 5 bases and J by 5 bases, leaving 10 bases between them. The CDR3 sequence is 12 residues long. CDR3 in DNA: TGTGCCAGCAGTCCCTCCCGGGACGAGCAGTACTTC. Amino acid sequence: CASSPSRDEQYF.

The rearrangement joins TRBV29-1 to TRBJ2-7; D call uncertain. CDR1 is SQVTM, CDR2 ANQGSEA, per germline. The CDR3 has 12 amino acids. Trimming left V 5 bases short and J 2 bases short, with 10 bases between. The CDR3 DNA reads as TGCAGCGTTCAATCTCACGCCTACGAGCAGTACTTC. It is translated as CSVQSHAYEQYF.

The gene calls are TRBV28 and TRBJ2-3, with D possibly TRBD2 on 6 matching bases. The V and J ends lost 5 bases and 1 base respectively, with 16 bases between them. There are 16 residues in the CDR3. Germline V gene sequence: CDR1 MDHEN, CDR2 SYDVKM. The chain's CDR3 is CASSEGGAVGTDTQYF. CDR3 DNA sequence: TGTGCCAGCAGTGAAGGCGGGGCGGTAGGCACAGATACGCAGTATTTT.

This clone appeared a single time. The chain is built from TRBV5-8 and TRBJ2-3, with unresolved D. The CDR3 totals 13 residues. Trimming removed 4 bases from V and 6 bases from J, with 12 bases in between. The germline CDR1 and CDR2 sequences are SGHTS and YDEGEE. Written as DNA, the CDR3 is TGTGCCAGCAGCGTACTGTTTTGGGATACGCAGTATTTT. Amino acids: CASSVLFWDTQYF.